This T cell receptor (beta chain) was sequenced for a study of blood T cells in healthy people across ages. Combining a sample-barcoded 5' primer with a J-beta primer mix, a second PCR ran for roughly 6 to 12 cycles. Sequencing recovered at least 3 million CDR3-containing paired-end reads from each sample. TCRdb fed the 5' RACE reads into MiXCR, producing one record per CDR3 protein. The sample holds some 670,000 distinct CDR3 sequences, around 52% seen once. Study-level findings and limits: Leaving the PBMCs unsorted stopped any conclusive comparison of naive versus antigen-experienced cells.

Donors each provided roughly 9.6 milliliters of peripheral blood. This clonotype was detected many times. Antigen: not known. V lost 5 bases and J 4 bases, leaving 18 bases between the germline ends. Germline CDR1 and CDR2: MNHEY and SVGEGT. The CDR3 totals 16 residues. The sequencing sample was made of blood. The J gene is TRBJ2-1, the V gene TRBV6-2 or TRBV6-3; D is perhaps TRBD1 (5 bases). The TCR was taken from a woman aged 80 or over in good health. The CDR3 is CASSPPGKSKYNEQFF. The CDR3 region has the DNA TGTGCCAGCAGTCCCCCAGGGAAGAGCAAGTACAATGAGCAGTTCTTC.